One and the same sample provided the 32 T cell receptor beta chains below, sequenced in a study of blood T cell repertoires in COVID-19. The method was immunoSEQ multiplex PCR; TCRdb's version includes in-frame clones alone and lacks a portion of them. This sample yields over 45,000 clones, of which roughly nine tenths are seen a single time; roughly 7% belongs to the top ten. The specimen was peripheral blood. All receptors come from a woman aged 60 to 75 with active or convalescent COVID-19.

This sequence joins TRBV28 and TRBJ2-3; TRBD1 matches at 7 bases. The V gene's germline CDR1 is MDHEN and CDR2 SYDVKM. The CDR3 totals 14 residues. V was clipped by 6 bases and J by 2 bases; unmatched bases: 5. CDR3 loop: CASRKTGITDTQYF. The CDR3 nucleotides are TGTGCCAGCAGAAAGACAGGGATCACAGATACGCAGTATTTT. Full variable domain (missing parts from reference TRBV28 and TRBJ2-3): DVKVTQSSRYLVKRTGEKVFLECVQDMDHENMFWYRQDPGLGLRLIYFSYDVKMKEKGDIPEGYSVSREKKERFSLILESASTNQTSMYLCASRKTGITDTQYFGPGTRLTVL.

The chain's CDR3 is CASSLIAGGPQFF. CDR3 DNA sequence: TGTGCCAGCAGTCTTATAGCGGGAGGGCCTCAGTTCTTC. V and J are TRBV12-3 or TRBV12-4 and TRBJ2-1, with TRBD2 identical over 11 bases. The CDR3 runs to 13 residues. V shed 5 bases and J 13 bases; nucleotides not matched to a gene: 7.

V gene TRBV20-1 combines with J gene TRBJ2-1; unclear D gene. The CDR3 has 16 residues. The germline V and J ends were trimmed by 3 bases and 0 bases, with 15 bases remaining between them. CDR1 is DFQATT and CDR2 is SNEGSKA in the germline V gene (reference sequence). CDR3 DNA sequence: TGCAGTGCTAGTACCCAAACACCCAGCTCCTACAATGAGCAGTTCTTC. Amino acid sequence: CSASTQTPSSYNEQFF.

This chain connects TRBV18 to TRBJ2-7; D may be TRBD2 (6 bases). The CDR3 spans 15 residues. Trimming stripped 0 bases from V and 2 bases from J, with 11 bases between. CDR1 is KGHSH and CDR2 is LQKENI in the germline V gene. In DNA, the CDR3 is TGTGCCAGCTCACCACCGCTAGCGCAAACCTACGAGCAGTACTTC. Translated, it gives CASSPPLAQTYEQYF.

V and J are TRBV10-1 and TRBJ1-1; the D is unclear. The CDR3 sequence is 15 residues long. Germline values: CDR1 WNHNN, CDR2 SYGVQD (reference sequence). Trimming stripped 0 bases from V and 6 bases from J, with 14 bases between. CDR3 sequence: CASSESLAIGAEAFF. The CDR3 coding sequence is TGCGCCAGCAGTGAGTCACTTGCTATCGGGGCTGAAGCTTTCTTT.

The chain couples TRBV7-9 to TRBJ2-7; D may be TRBD1 (5 bases). CDR3 length: 14 residues. V lost 4 bases, J lost 0 bases, and 10 bases lay in between. Germline V gene lookup returns CDR1 SEHNR and CDR2 FQNEAQ (reference sequence). The CDR3 DNA is TGTGCCAGCAGCTATTCGACAGTCTCCTACGAGCAGTACTTC. Translating it yields CASSYSTVSYEQYF. The whole variable domain, remainder taken from reference TRBV7-9 and TRBJ2-7, is DTGVSQNPRHKITKRGQNVTFRCDPISEHNRLYWYRQTLGQGPEFLTYFQNEAQLEKSRLLSDRFSAERPKGSFSTLEIQRTEQGDSAMYLCASSYSTVSYEQYFGPGTRLTVT.

In its sample, this clone was seen once. The chain combines TRBV4-3 with TRBJ2-7; the D gene is possibly TRBD2 (6 bases). This CDR3 contains 15 residues. The V gene lost 0 bases and the J gene lost 4 bases, with 13 bases spanning the gap. CDR1 is LGHNA and CDR2 is YSLEER in the germline V gene. The CDR3 sequence: CASSQDQAGIYEQYF. The CDR3 nucleotides read TGCGCCAGCAGCCAAGATCAGGCGGGAATATACGAGCAGTACTTC.

The rearrangement joins TRBV5-4 to TRBJ1-1; 8 bases are a match to TRBD1. V was clipped by 2 bases and J by 5 bases; unmatched bases: 8. This CDR3 is 15 amino acids long. In germline, CDR1 is SGHNT, CDR2 YYREEE (reference sequence). The chain's CDR3 is CASSFGTGGWTEAFF. The CDR3 nucleotides are TGTGCCAGCAGCTTCGGGACAGGAGGCTGGACTGAAGCTTTCTTT. The complete variable domain, with remaining parts taken from reference TRBV5-4 and TRBJ1-1, reads ETGVTQSPTHLIKTRGQQVTLRCSSQSGHNTVSWYQQALGQGPQFIFQYYREEENGRGNFPPRFSGLQFPNYSSELNVNALELDDSALYLCASSFGTGGWTEAFFGQGTRLTVV.

V and J are TRBV7-8 and TRBJ2-1, with TRBD1 matching over 9 bases. The V gene's germline CDR1 is SGHVS and CDR2 FQNEAQ. V lost 9 bases, J lost 9 bases, and 18 bases stayed unmatched. The CDR3 length is 16 residues. The CDR3 sequence is CARSRAPGQGKSEQFF. CDR3 nucleotide sequence: TGTGCCAGGAGCCGAGCCCCGGGACAGGGAAAAAGTGAGCAGTTCTTC.

The chain couples TRBV10-1 to TRBJ1-5; D not certain. V was pared by 3 bases and J by 3 bases, with 3 bases between. The CDR3 runs to 12 residues. From germline, CDR1 is WNHNN and CDR2 SYGVQD (reference sequence). In nucleotides, the CDR3 is TGCGCCAGCAGTGATAACAATCAGCCCCAGCATTTT. This gives the protein CASSDNNQPQHF.

The chain has TRBV14 and TRBJ1-1, with 9 nucleotides matching TRBD1. Germline V lookup: CDR1 SGHDN, CDR2 FVKESK. The V gene end was trimmed by 5 bases and the J gene end by 10 bases; junction bases not matched to a gene: 8. CDR3 length: 13 residues. The CDR3: CASSTGQGRRAFF. CDR3 bases: TGTGCCAGCAGCACCGGACAGGGGAGGCGAGCTTTCTTT.

This chain links TRBV10-2 with TRBJ1-5; D remains unclear. The CDR3 contains 12 residues. The V gene lost 6 bases and the J gene lost 2 bases, with 5 bases spanning the gap. Per germline, CDR1 WSHSY and CDR2 SAAADI. Written as DNA, the CDR3 is TGCGCCAGCAGGTATGGCAATCAGCCCCAGCATTTT. It encodes CASRYGNQPQHF.

The chain couples TRBV29-1 to TRBJ2-2; TRBD1 matches 11 bases. CDR1 is SQVTM and CDR2 is ANQGSEA in the germline V gene. There are 14 residues in the CDR3. J gave up 5 bases and V 7 bases, and 6 bases lay outside the gene matches. CDR3 coding DNA: TGCAGCGGTGGGACAGGGGGAGGGACCGGGGAGCTGTTTTTT. Translated, it gives CSGGTGGGTGELFF.

This clone was observed once. This sequence joins TRBV9 and TRBJ2-1; TRBD2 is a possible D gene (6 bases). Germline loops: CDR1 SGDLS, CDR2 YYNGEE. V was trimmed by 4 bases and J by 3 bases, leaving 14 bases between them. The CDR3 consists of 15 residues. Here the CDR3 reads CASSPQTTSYNEQFF. The CDR3 region has the DNA TGTGCCAGCAGCCCCCAAACGACTAGCTACAATGAGCAGTTCTTC.

The chain has TRBV5-6 and TRBJ1-2, with D possibly TRBD1 on 5 matching bases. The CDR3 extends over 13 amino acids. Germline lookup yields CDR1 SGHDT and CDR2 YYEEEE. V was trimmed by 2 bases and J by 6 bases, leaving 11 bases between them. The CDR3 here is CASSLEQVDGYTF. The CDR3, as DNA: TGTGCCAGCAGCTTAGAACAGGTGGATGGCTACACCTTC.

This clone was counted a few times. The V call is TRBV12-3 or TRBV12-4, the J call TRBJ2-7, with TRBD1 as a possible D gene (6 bases). CDR3 length: 13 amino acids. The ends were cut back, 5 bases at V and 2 bases at J, with 10 bases in the middle. CDR3 in amino acids: CASSDRYTYEQYF. CDR3 sequence (DNA): TGTGCCAGCAGTGACAGGTACACCTACGAGCAGTACTTC.

This rearrangement joins TRBV7-2 to TRBJ2-4; 8 bases match TRBD1. Trimming removed 5 bases from V and 9 bases from J; junction bases left unmatched: 6. This CDR3 has 13 amino acids. Germline loops: CDR1 SGHTA, CDR2 FQGNSA. CDR3 in amino acids: CASSDRGRSIQYF. CDR3 bases: TGTGCCAGCAGCGACAGGGGTCGGAGCATTCAGTACTTC.

This chain connects TRBV2 to TRBJ2-3; D might be TRBD1 (6 bases). Trimming stripped 6 bases from V and 0 bases from J, with 10 bases between. The CDR3 runs to 14 residues. Germline V gene sequence: CDR1 SNHLY, CDR2 FYNNEI. The CDR3 bases are TGTGCCAGCAGCCGACAGGTCAGCACAGATACGCAGTATTTT. Amino acid sequence: CASSRQVSTDTQYF. Using reference TRBV2 and TRBJ2-3 for the parts outside the CDR3, the full variable domain is EPEVTQTPSHQVTQMGQEVILRCVPISNHLYFYWYRQILGQKVEFLVSFYNNEISEKSEIFDDQFSVERPDGSNFTLKIRSTKLEDSAMYFCASSRQVSTDTQYFGPGTRLTVL.

The chain has TRBV27 and TRBJ1-6, with 7 bases aligning to TRBD1. The trim removed 7 bases at V and 9 bases at J, leaving 3 bases unmatched. This CDR3 has 12 amino acids. In germline, CDR1 is MNHEY, CDR2 SMNVEV (reference sequence). In nucleotides, the CDR3 is TGTGCCAGCAAACAGGGGCGTTCACCCCTCCACTTT. As protein: CASKQGRSPLHF.

J is TRBJ2-1 and V is TRBV28; TRBD2 agrees at 8 bases. After removal of 6 bases from V and 7 bases from J, the junction contained 11 bases not matched to a gene. The CDR3 length is 15 residues. In germline, CDR1 is MDHEN, CDR2 SYDVKM. The CDR3 reads CASSPLTSETNEQFF. The CDR3 nucleotides are TGTGCCAGCAGCCCCTTGACTAGCGAAACTAATGAGCAGTTCTTC. The entire variable domain, with the rest obtained from reference TRBV28 and TRBJ2-1, is as follows: DVKVTQSSRYLVKRTGEKVFLECVQDMDHENMFWYRQDPGLGLRLIYFSYDVKMKEKGDIPEGYSVSREKKERFSLILESASTNQTSMYLCASSPLTSETNEQFFGPGTRLTVL.

The chain uses TRBV27 and TRBJ1-1; 7 nucleotides match TRBD1. This CDR3 has 14 residues. Germline CDR1 and CDR2: MNHEY and SMNVEV (reference sequence). The trim removed 6 bases at V and 0 bases at J, leaving 4 bases unmatched. The CDR3 sequence is CASRGDSMNTEAFF. The CDR3 DNA is TGTGCCAGCAGAGGGGACAGCATGAACACTGAAGCTTTCTTT.

The rearrangement uses TRBV9 and TRBJ2-5; a possible D gene is TRBD2 (6 bases). Trimming pared 4 bases from V and 2 bases from J, leaving 12 bases between. Germline CDR1 reads SGDLS; CDR2 reads YYNGEE. The CDR3 has 14 residues. The CDR3 DNA sequence: TGTGCCAGCAGCTTTCGACTAGGTCAAGAGACCCAGTACTTC. Translated, it gives CASSFRLGQETQYF.

The rearrangement links TRBV30 to TRBJ2-2; TRBD1 aligns across 11 bases. This CDR3 contains 17 residues. V lost 3 bases and J lost 6; bases outside the gene matches: 12. CDR1 and CDR2 from the germline V gene are GTSNPN and SVGIG (reference sequence). CDR3 DNA: TGTGCCTGGAGCCCTGGCTTGGACAGGGGGCTCGCCGGGGAGCTGTTTTTT. It encodes CAWSPGLDRGLAGELFF.

V usage is TRBV27 and J usage is TRBJ1-1; D perhaps matches TRBD1 (6 bases). CDR1 is MNHEY, CDR2 SMNVEV, per germline (reference sequence). The CDR3 has 16 residues. V was clipped by 5 bases and J by 3 bases, with 19 bases between them. The CDR3: CASSPPRGNRYTEAFF. Here the CDR3 DNA reads TGTGCCAGCAGTCCCCCCAGGGGCAATCGCTACACTGAAGCTTTCTTT.

This clone was seen only once. The chain carries TRBV27 and TRBJ1-2; D not resolved. The CDR3 runs to 12 residues. The V and J ends lost 7 bases and 1 base respectively, with 7 bases between them. Germline values: CDR1 MNHEY, CDR2 SMNVEV (reference sequence). CDR3 coding DNA: TGTGCCAGCACCGAGTATAACTATGGCTACACCTTC. Encoded protein: CASTEYNYGYTF.

The gene calls are TRBV6-5 and TRBJ1-6; 9 bases map to TRBD1. Germline lookup yields CDR1 MNHEY and CDR2 SVGAGI. V lost 0 bases and J lost 7; bases outside the gene matches: 1. This CDR3 region has 15 residues. In nucleotides, the CDR3 is TGTGCCAGCAGTTACTCGACAGGGGGGAATTCACCCCTCCACTTT. This translates into CASSYSTGGNSPLHF.

V gene TRBV30 combines with J gene TRBJ1-5; 9 positions match TRBD1. With V trimmed by 3 bases and J by 0 bases, 12 bases remained unmatched. Germline values: CDR1 GTSNPN, CDR2 SVGIG (reference sequence). The CDR3 runs 18 residues. CDR3 nucleotides: TGTGCCTGGAGCCCCGGGACAGGGATCTTCGGTAGCAATCAGCCCCAGCATTTT. Protein: CAWSPGTGIFGSNQPQHF.

This clone was counted a single time. V is TRBV19 and J is TRBJ2-7; D is unresolved. Germline loops: CDR1 LNHDA, CDR2 SQIVND (reference sequence). Deletions cut 4 bases from V and 3 bases from J, with 4 bases between. This CDR3 has 11 residues. The CDR3 spells CASSTHYEQYF. In DNA, the CDR3 is TGTGCCAGTAGTACCCACTACGAGCAGTACTTC.

The chain has TRBV2 and TRBJ2-5; 9 positions match TRBD2. Germline assignment: CDR1 SNHLY and CDR2 FYNNEI. There are 14 residues in the CDR3. V lost 7 bases to trimming and J lost 5 bases; unmatched junction nucleotides: 8. DNA of the CDR3: TGTGCCAGCATAGGTAGCGGGGGTATGGAGACCCAGTACTTC. It specifies CASIGSGGMETQYF.

V is TRBV28 and J is TRBJ1-6, with 7 bases lining up with TRBD1. The V gene end was trimmed by 7 bases and the J gene end by 5 bases; junction bases not matched to a gene: 8. Germline V gene sequence: CDR1 MDHEN, CDR2 SYDVKM. The CDR3 length is 15 residues. The CDR3 spells CASNLSDRDNSPLHF. The CDR3 DNA reads TGTGCCAGCAACTTATCCGACAGGGATAATTCACCCCTCCACTTT.

The rearrangement joins TRBV5-6 to TRBJ1-5, with 9 bases fitting TRBD1. The CDR3 totals 17 residues. J gave up 7 bases and V 1 base, and 12 bases lay outside the gene matches. CDR1 is SGHDT and CDR2 is YYEEEE in the germline V gene. CDR3 nucleotide sequence: TGTGCCAGCAGCTTGTTTGTGGACAGGGGCGAGGGACAGCCCCAGCATTTT. Its protein product is CASSLFVDRGEGQPQHF.

The V gene is TRBV4-1, the J gene TRBJ1-6; D is perhaps TRBD1 (6 bases). The V gene lost 1 base and the J gene lost 8 bases, with 15 bases spanning the gap. Germline V gives CDR1 MGHRA, CDR2 YSYEKL. The CDR3 is made up of 16 amino acids. CDR3 sequence (DNA): TGCGCCAGCAGCCAAGTTTTACAGGGTAGAGATTCACCCCTCCACTTT. Its protein is CASSQVLQGRDSPLHF.